The text below deals with one T cell receptor (beta chain). Its target is unknown. There was one heparinised blood draw per donor, averaging around 0.11 L. The sample belongs to a study of beta chain features in type 1 diabetes. The study, taken as a whole, reports: When Type 1 diabetes patients were examined, their TCRB CDR3s proved moderately but significantly shorter in all four CD4+ subsets.

The CDR3 runs to 16 residues. V trimming: 4 bases; J trimming: 4 bases; junction bases outside the gene matches: 7. CDR1 MNHEY and CDR2 SVGAGI come from the germline V gene. Expressed TCRB transcripts were sequenced, since all the RNA that had been isolated was reverse transcribed. Produced via immunoSEQ multiplex PCR; TCRdb's table is partial and in-frame only. In the table there are 640,000 or so clones, around an eighth of which are singletons. The chain recombines TRBV6-5 with TRBJ2-1; 10 nucleotides agree with TRBD1. Specimen: naive CD4+ T cells from blood. The TCR was taken from a man younger than 35 with type 1 diabetes. This CDR3 is CASSWRTGGFYNEQFF. DNA for the CDR3: TGTGCCAGCAGTTGGCGGACAGGGGGTTTTTACAATGAGCAGTTCTTC.